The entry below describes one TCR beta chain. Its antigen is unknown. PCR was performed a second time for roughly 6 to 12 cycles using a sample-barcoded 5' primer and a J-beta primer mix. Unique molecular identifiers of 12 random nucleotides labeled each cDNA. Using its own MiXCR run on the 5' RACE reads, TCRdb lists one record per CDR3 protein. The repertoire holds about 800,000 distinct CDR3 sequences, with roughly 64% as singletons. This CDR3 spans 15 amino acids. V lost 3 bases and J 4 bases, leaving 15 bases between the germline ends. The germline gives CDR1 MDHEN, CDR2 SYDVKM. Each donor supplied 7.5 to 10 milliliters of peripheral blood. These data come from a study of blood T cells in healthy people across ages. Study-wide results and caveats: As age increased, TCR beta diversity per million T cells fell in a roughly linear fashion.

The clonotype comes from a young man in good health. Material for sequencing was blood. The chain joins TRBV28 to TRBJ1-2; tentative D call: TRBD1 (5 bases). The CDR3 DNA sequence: TGTGCCAGCAGTTTTTCCGACAGAAGCTCCTATGGCTACACCTTC. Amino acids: CASSFSDRSSYGYTF.